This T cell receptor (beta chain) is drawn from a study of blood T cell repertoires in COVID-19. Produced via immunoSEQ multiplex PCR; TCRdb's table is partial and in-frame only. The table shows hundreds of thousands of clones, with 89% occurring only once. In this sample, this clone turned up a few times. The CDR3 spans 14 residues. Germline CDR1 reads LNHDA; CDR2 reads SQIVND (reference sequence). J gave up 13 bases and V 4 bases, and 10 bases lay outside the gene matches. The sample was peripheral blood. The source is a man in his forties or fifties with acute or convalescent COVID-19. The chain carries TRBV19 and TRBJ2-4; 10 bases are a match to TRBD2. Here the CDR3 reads CASSTSSATSGQYF. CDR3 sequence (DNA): TGTGCCAGTAGTACCTCCTCCGCGACTAGCGGGCAGTACTTC.